This TCR beta chain was found in a study of blood T cells in healthy people across ages. Study results and caveats: Naive CD4+ cell counts and diversity both ran higher in long-lived than in aged donors.

The second PCR ran about 6 to 12 cycles with a sample-barcoded 5' primer and J-beta primers. Tagging of each cDNA molecule was performed by a template-switch adaptor with 12 random nucleotides. One entry per CDR3 protein results from TCRdb running MiXCR on the 5' RACE reads. The repertoire holds about 640,000 distinct CDR3 sequences, with 45% to 65% as singletons. Remarks on this clonotype: Its antigen is undetermined.

Germline-derived CDR1 and CDR2 are DFQATT and SNEGSKA (reference sequence). The CDR3 has 16 amino acids. The sample consisted of blood. This receptor was obtained from a man aged 60-69 years in good health. The rearrangement joins TRBV20-1 to TRBJ2-5; 8 bases match TRBD2. The closer fit of TRBJ2-7 to the DNA end suggests the J call may be wrong. For the CDR3, the DNA is TGCAGTGCCCAAGCCCCACGGGGGGGCGGCTTTTACGAGCAGTACTTC. This encodes CSAQAPRGGGFYEQYF.